These T cell receptor beta chains were read from a single sample in a study of blood T cell repertoires in COVID-19. Data came from immunoSEQ multiplex PCR; TCRdb stores just in-frame clones and leaves some out. The sample lists around 56,000 clones, more than 75% occurring once. Sequencing was done on a sample of peripheral blood. The source is a man in his sixties with active or convalescent COVID-19. Each CDR3 is given with its conserved first and last residue. Fields, in order: D gene, clone size, J gene, V gene, CDR3 DNA, CDR3 protein. The D gene is left open where the match is weak. The size of a clone is reported for some rows only, either as once, few or many, or as a class for expanded clones.

>NA|once|TRBJ1-6|TRBV6-5
TGTGCCAGCAGTTATTCAGGTCAGGGGAATTCACCCCTCCACTTT
CASSYSGQGNSPLHF
>NA|few|TRBJ1-6|TRBV27
TGTGCCAGCAGGATAGACAGCTATTCACCCCTCCACTTT
CASRIDSYSPLHF
>TRBD1|NA|TRBJ1-1|TRBV15
TGTGCCACCAGCAGACCAGGACAGGGGACTGAAGCTTTCTTT
CATSRPGQGTEAFF
>TRBD1|NA|TRBJ1-4|TRBV15
TGTGCCACCAGCAGAGGGACAGGCCTTGCAACTAATGAAAAACTGTTTTTT
CATSRGTGLATNEKLFF
>NA|NA|TRBJ2-7|TRBV18
TGTGCCAGCTCACCACCAACAGGCTATGAGCAGTACTTC
CASSPPTGYEQYF
>NA|NA|TRBJ1-2|TRBV28
TGTGCCAGCAGAGAACAGGGTAACTATGGCTACACCTTC
CASREQGNYGYTF
>NA|once|TRBJ1-5|TRBV28
TGTGCCAGCACCCTACCGGGGGATAGAGTGCAGCCCCAGCATTTT
CASTLPGDRVQPQHF
>TRBD1|NA|TRBJ2-1|TRBV25-1
TGTGCCAGCAGCAGGACAGGGTCCTACAATGAGCAGTTCTTC
CASSRTGSYNEQFF
>NA|NA|TRBJ1-2|TRBV6-1
TGTGCCAGCAGTGAAGGTGGGACTGTCTTTGGAGACACCTTC
CASSEGGTVFGDTF
>TRBD2|NA|TRBJ2-1|TRBV12-5
TGTGCTAGTGGTTCATCTAGCGGGGCCTACAATGAGCAGTTCTTC
CASGSSSGAYNEQFF
>TRBD1|NA|TRBJ1-4|TRBV10-3
TGTGCCATCAGTGGCACCGGGCCGCAGGGGGAAGAAAAACTGTTTTTT
CAISGTGPQGEEKLFF
>TRBD1|NA|TRBJ2-1|TRBV19
TGTGCCAGTAGGGGACAGGGTGGGCTGCCCCTATACAATGAGCAGTTCTTC
CASRGQGGLPLYNEQFF
>TRBD2|NA|TRBJ2-1|TRBV13
TGTGCCAGCAGCTCATATGACTACGGACTAGCGGGACAACACAATGAGCAGTTCTTC
CASSSYDYGLAGQHNEQFF
>TRBD2|NA|TRBJ2-3|TRBV7-9
TGTGCCAGCAGCTTCCTAGCGGGTCTAAGAAACACAGATACGCAGTATTTT
CASSFLAGLRNTDTQYF
>NA|NA|TRBJ1-6|TRBV7-2
TGTGCCAGCAGCCATGATGGCCGGACTGGCTCCTATAATTCACCCCTCCACTTT
CASSHDGRTGSYNSPLHF
>NA|NA|TRBJ1-5|TRBV6-4
TGTGCCAGCAGTCCTACAGGGCTACATCAGCCCCAGCATTTT
CASSPTGLHQPQHF
>TRBD1|NA|TRBJ2-7|TRBV15
TGTGCCACCAGCAGAGAAAGGGACAGGGTATACGAGCAGTACTTC
CATSRERDRVYEQYF
>TRBD1|NA|TRBJ1-1|TRBV4-1
TGCGCCAGCAGCCCGCCAACAGGGGGCCCTGAAGCTTTCTTT
CASSPPTGGPEAFF
>NA|NA|TRBJ2-7|TRBV29-1
TGCAGCGTTGGGACAAGCAAGCAGTACTTC
CSVGTSKQYF
>TRBD2|NA|TRBJ2-3|TRBV11-3
TGTGCCAGCAGCCAGGGCAGAGGACTAGGAAACACAGATACGCAGTATTTT
CASSQGRGLGNTDTQYF
>NA|NA|TRBJ1-5|TRBV7-2
TGTGCCAGCCGAAGGGAGGGGAGGGACAATCAGCCCCAGCATTTT
CASRREGRDNQPQHF
>NA|NA|TRBJ2-3|TRBV24-1
TGTGCCACCAGTGAGCGGACTAGCACAGATACGCAGTATTTT
CATSERTSTDTQYF
>NA|NA|TRBJ1-5|TRBV18
TGTGCCAGCTCACCACCAAGCAGGGGCAATCAGCCCCAGCATTTT
CASSPPSRGNQPQHF
>TRBD1|few|TRBJ1-5|TRBV24-1
TGTGCCACCAGTGACGCCGGGACAGGGGGCGGGCAGCCCCAGCATTTT
CATSDAGTGGGQPQHF
>NA|NA|TRBJ1-5|TRBV27
TGTGCCAGCAGTTTGACAGCGAATCAGCCCCAGCATTTT
CASSLTANQPQHF
>TRBD1|NA|TRBJ1-1|TRBV30
TGTGCCTGGAGACCGACAGGGAATACTGAAGCTTTCTTT
CAWRPTGNTEAFF
>NA|NA|TRBJ1-1|TRBV6-5
TGTGCCAGCAGTTACGGACAGAACACTGAAGCTTTCTTT
CASSYGQNTEAFF
>TRBD1|NA|TRBJ2-7|TRBV7-3
TGTGCCAGCAGCCAGACAGGGGGCTACGAGCAGTACTTC
CASSQTGGYEQYF
>NA|once|TRBJ2-7|TRBV3-1/TRBV3-2
TGTGCCAGCAGCCGAAGCGAAAACATCTACGAGCAGTACTTC
CASSRSENIYEQYF
>NA|few|TRBJ1-2|TRBV18
TGTGCCAGCTCACCGCAAGGGACATTCAACTATGGCTACACCTTC
CASSPQGTFNYGYTF
>TRBD1|NA|TRBJ1-1|TRBV27
TGTGCCAGCAGTGGAACAGGGGGCTGGGGCACTGAAGCTTTCTTT
CASSGTGGWGTEAFF
>TRBD1|NA|TRBJ1-2|TRBV5-1
TGCGCCAGCAGCTTGTCCGGACAGGGCTATGGCTACACCTTC
CASSLSGQGYGYTF
>NA|NA|TRBJ2-5|TRBV25-1
TGTGCCAGCAGGGAGCCCCAACCCGGGACAAAAGAGACCCAGTACTTC
CASREPQPGTKETQYF
>NA|NA|TRBJ2-7|TRBV5-4
TGTGCCAGCAGCTTGGCCGGTAGGGGAATGACCAACTCCTACGAGCAGTACTTC
CASSLAGRGMTNSYEQYF
>NA|NA|TRBJ1-1|TRBV2
TGTGCCAGCAGTGAATACAGGACAGCGAACACTGAAGCTTTCTTT
CASSEYRTANTEAFF
>NA|few|TRBJ2-3|TRBV7-9
TGTGCCAGCAGCCAACAACGAAACACAGATACGCAGTATTTT
CASSQQRNTDTQYF
>TRBD2|NA|TRBJ2-5|TRBV2
TGTGCCAGCCGGGGCCTAGCGGAGCCGCAAGAGACCCAGTACTTC
CASRGLAEPQETQYF
>NA|few|TRBJ1-1|TRBV19
TGTGCCAGTAGTCTCGCCCAGGGGCGCTACACTGAAGCTTTCTTT
CASSLAQGRYTEAFF
>NA|NA|TRBJ1-3|TRBV9
TGTGCCAGCAGCGTAGCTCTGGCGGCCGGGGGAAACACCATATATTTT
CASSVALAAGGNTIYF
>NA|NA|TRBJ1-3|TRBV6-6
TGTGCCAGCAGTTACGCCCAGGGTTATTTAAACACCATATATTTT
CASSYAQGYLNTIYF
>TRBD2|NA|TRBJ2-5|TRBV4-1
TGCGCCAGCAGCCCGTTAGCGGGAGTGGGCTTAGAGACCCAGTACTTC
CASSPLAGVGLETQYF
>NA|NA|TRBJ1-2|TRBV5-6
TGTGCCAGCAGCTTGGAGGTTCAGGGTGGGTATGGCTACACCTTC
CASSLEVQGGYGYTF
>TRBD1|NA|TRBJ2-1|TRBV5-1
TGCGCCAGCAGCTTGGGCGGGACAGGGGGCTACAATGAGCAGTTCTTC
CASSLGGTGGYNEQFF
>TRBD1|NA|TRBJ1-3|TRBV6-2/TRBV6-3
TGTGCCAGCAGTTCGGGACAGACCCGGGACACCATATATTTT
CASSSGQTRDTIYF
>NA|NA|TRBJ1-4|TRBV11-2
TGTGCCAGCAGCTTAGGTACAGGGCTAGGAGAAAAACTGTTTTTT
CASSLGTGLGEKLFF